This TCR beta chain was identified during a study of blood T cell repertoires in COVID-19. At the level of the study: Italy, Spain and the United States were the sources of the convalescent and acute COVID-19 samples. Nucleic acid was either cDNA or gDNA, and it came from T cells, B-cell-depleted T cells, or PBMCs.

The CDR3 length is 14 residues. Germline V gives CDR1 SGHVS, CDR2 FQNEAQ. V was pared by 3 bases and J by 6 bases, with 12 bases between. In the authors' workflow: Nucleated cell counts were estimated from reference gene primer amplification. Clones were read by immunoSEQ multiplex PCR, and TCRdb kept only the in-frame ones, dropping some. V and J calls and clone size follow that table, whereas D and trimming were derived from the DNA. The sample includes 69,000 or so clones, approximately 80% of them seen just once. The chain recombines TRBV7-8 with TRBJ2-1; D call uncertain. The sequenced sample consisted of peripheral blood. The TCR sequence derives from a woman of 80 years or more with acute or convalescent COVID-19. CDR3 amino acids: CASSLGTSGNEQFF. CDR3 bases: TGTGCCAGCAGCTTGGGTACGTCGGGCAATGAGCAGTTCTTC.